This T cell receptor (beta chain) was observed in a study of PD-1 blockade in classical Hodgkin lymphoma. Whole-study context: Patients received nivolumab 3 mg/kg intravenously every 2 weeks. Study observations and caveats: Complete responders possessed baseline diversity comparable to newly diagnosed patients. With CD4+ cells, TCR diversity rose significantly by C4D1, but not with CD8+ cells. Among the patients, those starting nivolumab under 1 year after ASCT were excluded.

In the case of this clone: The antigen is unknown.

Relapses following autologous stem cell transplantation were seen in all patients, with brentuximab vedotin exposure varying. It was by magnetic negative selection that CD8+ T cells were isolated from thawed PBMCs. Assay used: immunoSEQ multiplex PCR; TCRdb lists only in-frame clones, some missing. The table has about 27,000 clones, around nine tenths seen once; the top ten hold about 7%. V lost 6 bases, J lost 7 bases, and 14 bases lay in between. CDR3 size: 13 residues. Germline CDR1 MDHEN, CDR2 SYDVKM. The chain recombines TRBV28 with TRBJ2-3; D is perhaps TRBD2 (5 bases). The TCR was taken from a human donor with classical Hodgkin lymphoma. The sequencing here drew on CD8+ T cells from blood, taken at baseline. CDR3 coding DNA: TGTGCCAGCAGAAGTCTAGCTCGAAATACGCAGTATTTT. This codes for CASRSLARNTQYF. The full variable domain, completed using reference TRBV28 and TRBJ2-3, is DVKVTQSSRYLVKRTGEKVFLECVQDMDHENMFWYRQDPGLGLRLIYFSYDVKMKEKGDIPEGYSVSREKKERFSLILESASTNQTSMYLCASRSLARNTQYFGPGTRLTVL.